Listed here are 16 T cell receptor beta chains from one sample, sequenced in a study of blood T cell repertoires in COVID-19. Assay used: immunoSEQ multiplex PCR; TCRdb lists only in-frame clones, some missing. This table has 100,000 or so clones, about four fifths appearing once. Material: peripheral blood. The receptor source for this set is a woman aged 80 or over with acute or convalescent COVID-19.

This clone was counted between two and nine times. The rearrangement links TRBV9 to TRBJ1-1; D remains unclear. The CDR3 totals 15 residues. The ends were cut back, 4 bases at V and 10 bases at J, with 23 bases in the middle. Germline V gives CDR1 SGDLS, CDR2 YYNGEE. CDR3 sequence: CASSPTISLEAGAFF. CDR3 DNA: TGTGCCAGCAGCCCAACGATATCTTTGGAGGCGGGAGCTTTCTTT.

The chain carries TRBV3-1 (or the pseudogene TRBV3-2) and TRBJ2-3; D is ambiguous. The germline V gene encodes CDR1 LGHDT and CDR2 YNNKEL (reference sequence). Between the trimmed V and J ends, which lost 0 bases and 5 bases, there was a span of 6 bases. The CDR3 is made up of 13 amino acids. CDR3 residues: CASSQEAEDTQYF. CDR3 DNA: TGTGCCAGCAGCCAAGAGGCTGAAGATACGCAGTATTTT.

The rearrangement joins TRBV11-2 to TRBJ1-2, with 10 positions matching TRBD1. V was clipped by 5 bases and J by 8 bases; unmatched bases: 11. Germline assignment: CDR1 SGHAT and CDR2 FQNNGV. The CDR3 is 15 amino acids. The CDR3 is CASSRPGQGTSGYTF. The CDR3 DNA sequence: TGTGCCAGCAGCCGACCGGGACAGGGGACGAGCGGCTACACCTTC.

The chain combines TRBV5-1 with TRBJ1-6, with 9 bases that match TRBD1. CDR3 size: 14 residues. V was pared by 4 bases and J by 6 bases, with 2 bases of the junction left unmatched. The germline gives CDR1 SGHRS, CDR2 YFSETQ. CDR3: CASSVDRGNSPLHF. CDR3 in DNA: TGCGCCAGCAGCGTGGACAGGGGTAATTCACCCCTCCACTTT.

V gene TRBV5-1 combines with J gene TRBJ2-3, with D perhaps TRBD1 (5 bases). Trimming took off 0 bases at V and 6 bases at J, with 11 bases between the two ends. CDR1 is SGHRS, CDR2 YFSETQ, per germline. CDR3 length: 14 amino acids. The CDR3 protein is CASSLDGAGDTQYF. DNA for the CDR3: TGCGCCAGCAGCTTGGATGGGGCCGGGGATACGCAGTATTTT.

V and J are TRBV6-5 and TRBJ2-3; the D gene is possibly TRBD2 (5 bases). V gave up 6 bases and J gave up 6 bases, with 13 bases separating them. The germline V gene has CDR1 MNHEY and CDR2 SVGAGI. CDR3 length equals 13 residues. The CDR3 sequence is CASRSDRGDTQYF. The CDR3 DNA follows: TGTGCCAGCAGAAGTGACCGAGGGGATACGCAGTATTTT.

The V gene is TRBV18, the J gene TRBJ2-3; the match to TRBD1 covers 8 bases. This CDR3 is built from 14 residues. V dropped 3 bases and J dropped 5; count of bases not matched to a gene: 4. Germline-derived CDR1 and CDR2 are KGHSH and LQKENI. CDR3 in DNA: TGTGCCAGCTCACCCAGGGGGCGAGGAGATACGCAGTATTTT. Its protein product is CASSPRGRGDTQYF.

On this clone: Other DNA sequences from this sample encode an identical CDR3 as well. The rearrangement links TRBV7-2 to TRBJ1-6; 9 positions match TRBD1. This CDR3 is built from 15 residues. V trimming: 5 bases; J trimming: 7 bases; junction bases outside the gene matches: 6. Germline CDR1 is SGHTA and CDR2 is FQGNSA. The chain's CDR3 is CASSPRDRDNSPLHF. The CDR3 nucleotides are TGTGCCAGCAGCCCCAGGGACAGGGACAATTCACCCCTCCACTTT.

By sample fraction, this clone is large. The chain recombines TRBV27 with TRBJ2-7; the match to TRBD1 covers 11 bases. Germline values: CDR1 MNHEY, CDR2 SMNVEV (reference sequence). Germline trimming cut 4 bases from V and 2 bases from J; bases unmatched to any gene: 10. The CDR3 sequence is 17 residues long. CDR3 residues: CASSSTPGQGVPYEQYV. CDR3 nucleotide sequence: TGTGCCAGCAGTTCGACCCCGGGACAGGGGGTTCCCTACGAGCAGTACGTC.

This clone was seen once. CDR3 residues: CASSPTRSGEQYF. The CDR3, as DNA: TGTGCCAGCAGTCCGACTAGATCCGGGGAGCAGTACTTC. The rearrangement uses TRBV3-1 (or the pseudogene TRBV3-2) and TRBJ2-7; TRBD2 is a possible D gene (6 bases). Germline CDR1 LGHDT, CDR2 YNNKEL (reference sequence). The CDR3 is made up of 13 amino acids. V gave up 6 bases and J gave up 7 bases, with 16 bases separating them.

The rearrangement links TRBV7-9 to TRBJ2-5; the D gene is possibly TRBD1 (6 bases). The CDR3 is made up of 14 amino acids. Germline V gives CDR1 SEHNR, CDR2 FQNEAQ (reference sequence). The V end lost 5 bases, the J end lost 5 bases, and 15 bases lay between the germline ends. CDR3 in amino acids: CASSATGNLETQYF. The CDR3 nucleotides read TGTGCCAGCAGCGCAACAGGGAATCTGGAGACCCAGTACTTC.

V gene TRBV12-3 or TRBV12-4 combines with J gene TRBJ2-2; the D gene is possibly TRBD2 (6 bases). The CDR3 sequence is 13 residues long. V shed 8 bases and J shed 2 bases, with 9 bases lying between them. The CDR3: CASRDFNTGELFF. The CDR3 coding sequence is TGTGCCAGCCGGGACTTCAACACCGGGGAGCTGTTTTTT.

This chain links TRBV20-1 with TRBJ2-3; possible D gene TRBD2, 5 bases. Germline lookup yields CDR1 DFQATT and CDR2 SNEGSKA (reference sequence). Trimming removed 6 bases at V and 3 bases at J, with 7 bases between. The CDR3 contains 11 residues. In DNA form, the CDR3 reads TGCAGTGCACGGAGGACAGATACGCAGTATTTT. Residues: CSARRTDTQYF.

The chain combines TRBV29-1 with TRBJ2-3; a weak D match, TRBD1 (5 bases). V lost 2 bases and J 1 base, leaving 7 bases between the germline ends. The length of the CDR3 is 13 residues. Germline CDR1 reads SQVTM; CDR2 reads ANQGSEA. DNA of the CDR3: TGCAGCGTTGAAAGCAGGGGCACAGATACGCAGTATTTT. The encoded protein is CSVESRGTDTQYF.

The V and J genes are TRBV15 and TRBJ2-2; weak D call: TRBD2 (5 bases). Per the germline V gene, CDR1 is LNHNV and CDR2 is YYDKDF (reference sequence). The CDR3 has 15 amino acids. Trimming pared 6 bases from V and 2 bases from J, leaving 13 bases between. The CDR3 spells CATSPPGLNTGELFF. CDR3 sequence (DNA): TGTGCCACCAGTCCACCGGGATTAAACACCGGGGAGCTGTTTTTT.

V and J are TRBV5-1 and TRBJ2-5, with 7 positions matching TRBD1. The J segment lost 4 bases and the V segment lost 4 bases, leaving 10 bases of the junction unmatched. The CDR3 is made up of 15 amino acids. Germline lookup yields CDR1 SGHRS and CDR2 YFSETQ. CDR3: CASSGGQFTGETQYF. The CDR3 DNA reads TGCGCCAGCAGCGGGGGACAGTTTACAGGAGAGACCCAGTACTTC.